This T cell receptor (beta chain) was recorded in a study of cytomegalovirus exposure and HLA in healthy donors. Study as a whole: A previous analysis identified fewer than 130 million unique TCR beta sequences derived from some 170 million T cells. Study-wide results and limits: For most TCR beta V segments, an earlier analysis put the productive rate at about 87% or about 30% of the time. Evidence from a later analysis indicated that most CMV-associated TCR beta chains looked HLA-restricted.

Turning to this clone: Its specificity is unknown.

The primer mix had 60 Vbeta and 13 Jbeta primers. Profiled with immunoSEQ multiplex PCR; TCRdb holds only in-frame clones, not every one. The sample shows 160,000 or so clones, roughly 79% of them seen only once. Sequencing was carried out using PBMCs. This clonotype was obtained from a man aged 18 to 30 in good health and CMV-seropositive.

The CDR3 bases are TGTGCCAGTAGTATTCTGGGGGGGCCGAATCAGCCCCAGCATTTT. It yields the protein CASSILGGPNQPQHF. V gene TRBV19 combines with J gene TRBJ1-5; D possibly corresponds to TRBD1 (6 bases). CDR3 length: 15 amino acids. Germline lookup yields CDR1 LNHDA and CDR2 SQIVND (reference sequence). Trimming took 3 bases from V and 4 from J, leaving 13 bases between them.